This T cell receptor (beta chain) derives from a study of cytomegalovirus exposure and HLA in healthy donors. Turning to the study itself: There were around 390 genotyped donors. Of these, roughly 80% fell in the genetic ancestry cluster associated with self-reported Caucasian donors.

The CDR3 has 13 amino acids. Germline V gene lookup returns CDR1 SGHTA and CDR2 FQGNSA. Trimming pared 2 bases from V and 5 bases from J, leaving 10 bases between. Concerning this clone itself: The antigen is unknown.

Vbeta (60) and Jbeta (13) primers were used in the PCR. Clones were read by immunoSEQ multiplex PCR, and TCRdb kept only the in-frame ones, dropping some. In total, the table holds under 200,000 clones. Regarding the study as a whole: Most of the CMV-associated TCR beta chains (in a later analysis) appeared to be HLA-restricted.

The sequenced material came from PBMCs. The gene calls are TRBV7-2 and TRBJ2-7, with D perhaps matching TRBD1 (6 bases). This receptor was obtained from a man aged 30-40 years in good health and CMV-seronegative. This CDR3 reads CASSLTRGDEQYF. The CDR3 DNA sequence: TGTGCCAGCAGCTTAACCAGGGGAGACGAGCAGTACTTC.